These 28 T cell receptor beta chains originate from one sample sequenced in a study of T cell repertoires in cytomegalovirus infection. TCRdb re-analysed the reads in MiXCR, keeping a single row per CDR3 protein. Altogether some 600,000 distinct CDR3 sequences are present, 24% being singletons, with the ten largest covering 8%. Sample: CD8+ T cells from PBMCs. Receptors were obtained from a human donor in good health (CMV status not recorded). Some clones in this sample may be carry-over from other donors' samples.

The rearrangement links TRBV6-2 or TRBV6-3 to TRBJ2-7; D is perhaps TRBD1 (5 bases). Germline CDR1 is MNHEY and CDR2 is SVGEGT. With 6 bases removed from V and 4 bases from J, the gap between germline ends came to 7 bases. This CDR3 region has 11 residues. CDR3 sequence reads: CASRSGYEQYF. CDR3 DNA: TGTGCCAGCAGGTCAGGGTACGAGCAGTACTTC.

The chain joins TRBV29-1 to TRBJ2-7, with TRBD1 matching 7 bases. The CDR3 covers 13 residues. CDR1 is SQVTM, CDR2 ANQGSEA, per germline. V lost 6 bases and J lost 6; bases outside the gene matches: 11. The CDR3 region is CSVTGTNAPEQYF. The CDR3 DNA reads as TGCAGCGTGACAGGGACAAACGCCCCCGAGCAGTACTTC.

This clonotype was recorded many times. The genes are TRBV7-8 and TRBJ2-1; a possible D gene is TRBD2 (6 bases). Trimming removed 1 base at V and 6 bases at J, with 13 bases between. This CDR3 has 15 residues. Germline CDR1 and CDR2: SGHVS and FQNEAQ. The chain's CDR3 is CASSLGGLGSNEQFF. For the CDR3, the DNA is TGTGCCAGCAGCTTAGGGGGACTCGGTTCCAATGAGCAGTTCTTC.

Comments on this clonotype: Sequence at one end of the junction differs from germline and may be a read error. This chain uses TRBV12-3 or TRBV12-4 with TRBJ1-2; 7 nucleotides agree with TRBD1. This CDR3 has 15 amino acids. CDR3 coding DNA: TGTACCAGCAGTTTGGGACAGTTCTCAGACTATGGCTACACCTTC. Translating it yields CTSSLGQFSDYGYTF.

This clonotype was detected a few times. The chain recombines TRBV4-1 with TRBJ1-4; no firm D call. CDR1 MGHRA and CDR2 YSYEKL come from the germline V gene. The CDR3 runs 16 residues. Trimming shortened V by 1 base and J by 7 bases, and 16 bases separated the two germline ends. The CDR3 nucleotides read TGCGCCAGCAGCCAAGCAGATCAGAGACGCGGTGAAAAACTGTTTTTT. Encoded protein: CASSQADQRRGEKLFF.

This clonotype was counted between two and nine times. The chain has TRBV28 and TRBJ1-2, with D uncertain. There are 14 residues in the CDR3. Trimming took 6 bases from V and 2 from J, leaving 13 bases between them. Germline CDR1 MDHEN, CDR2 SYDVKM. The CDR3 sequence is CASRPPGGNYGYTF. The CDR3 nucleotides are TGTGCCAGCAGACCCCCAGGAGGAAACTATGGCTACACCTTC.

This clonotype turned up a few times. The chain employs TRBV28 and TRBJ2-7; D unclear. Trimming cost V 7 bases and J 2 bases, with 18 bases left between them. Germline V gene data show CDR1 as MDHEN and CDR2 as SYDVKM. The CDR3 spans 15 residues. The CDR3 reads CASMGSGVPPYEQYV. CDR3 in DNA: TGTGCCAGCATGGGTAGTGGGGTGCCTCCCTACGAGCAGTACGTC.

This clonotype occurred many times. The V and J genes are TRBV7-8 and TRBJ2-2; D is perhaps TRBD1 (6 bases). V was trimmed by 7 bases and J by 0 bases, leaving 12 bases between them. The CDR3 is made up of 15 amino acids. Germline V gene data show CDR1 as SGHVS and CDR2 as FQNEAQ. The CDR3, as DNA: TGTGCCAGCACCCCACGGACAGCGAACACCGGGGAGCTGTTTTTT. Its protein product is CASTPRTANTGELFF.

The chain joins TRBV14 to TRBJ2-3; the D is unclear. This CDR3 region has 13 residues. V was pared by 2 bases and J by 3 bases, with 6 bases between. The germline V gene encodes CDR1 SGHDN and CDR2 FVKESK. The CDR3 DNA reads as TGTGCCAGCAGCCAATTAAGGACAGATACGCAGTATTTT. Protein sequence: CASSQLRTDTQYF.

This clonotype was seen ten or more times. The chain is built from TRBV28 and TRBJ2-7; D remains ambiguous. CDR1 and CDR2 (germline): MDHEN, SYDVKM. This CDR3 has 15 residues. V lost 5 bases and J 5 bases, leaving 19 bases between the germline ends. The chain's CDR3 is CASSLTVLSADEQYF. The CDR3 nucleotides are TGTGCCAGCAGTCTGACTGTGCTATCCGCGGACGAGCAGTACTTC.

This clonotype turned up a few times. The rearrangement links TRBV28 to TRBJ1-6; D call uncertain. The CDR3 has 17 amino acids. Per germline, CDR1 MDHEN and CDR2 SYDVKM. The germline V and J ends were trimmed by 3 bases and 1 base, with 13 bases remaining between them. The chain's CDR3 is CASSLSVLQSYNSPLHF. CDR3 coding DNA: TGTGCCAGCAGTTTGTCGGTCCTACAGTCCTATAATTCACCCCTCCACTTT.

V is TRBV29-1 and J is TRBJ2-1, with D hard to call. The CDR3 is 11 amino acids. From germline, CDR1 is SQVTM and CDR2 ANQGSEA. The V end lost 3 bases, the J end lost 10 bases, and 10 bases lay between the germline ends. The CDR3 nucleotides are TGCAGCGTTGACCTCATTTGGGAGCAGTTCTTC. It specifies CSVDLIWEQFF.

This clonotype was counted a single time. The chain has TRBV27 and TRBJ2-1; D not resolved. The germline V and J ends were trimmed by 3 bases and 10 bases, with 13 bases remaining between them. Germline V lookup: CDR1 MNHEY, CDR2 SMNVEV (reference sequence). There are 13 residues in the CDR3. The CDR3 bases are TGTGCCAGCAGTTTTATCCTATCGAACGAGCAGTTCTTC. Protein: CASSFILSNEQFF.

This chain joins TRBV14 and TRBJ2-7; D tentatively fits TRBD1 or TRBD2 (6 bases each). CDR3 length: 12 amino acids. Trimming cost V 8 bases and J 3 bases, with 11 bases left between them. The V gene's germline CDR1 is SGHDN and CDR2 FVKESK. In nucleotides, the CDR3 is TGTGCCAGCGGAGGGGGGTTCTACGAGCAGTACTTC. It codes for CASGGGFYEQYF.

The chain links TRBV6-6 to TRBJ2-7; D ambiguous. The CDR3 runs to 13 residues. Trimming stripped 0 bases from V and 6 bases from J, with 9 bases between. Germline V lookup: CDR1 MNHNY, CDR2 SVGAGI (reference sequence). Here the CDR3 reads CASSYSSNGEQYV. The DNA of the CDR3 is TGTGCCAGCAGTTACTCTAGCAATGGCGAGCAGTACGTC.

This clonotype came up a few times. This rearrangement joins TRBV5-6 to TRBJ1-6; D perhaps matches TRBD1 (5 bases). Trimming stripped 3 bases from V and 9 bases from J, with 13 bases between. Germline-derived CDR1 and CDR2 are SGHDT and YYEEEE. CDR3 length: 14 residues. CDR3 loop: CASSWGRPSSPLHF. The CDR3 DNA follows: TGTGCCAGCAGCTGGGGGAGGCCTAGTTCACCCCTCCACTTT.

The chain joins TRBV20-1 to TRBJ1-6; the D is unclear. Germline-derived CDR1 and CDR2 are DFQATT and SNEGSKA (reference sequence). This CDR3 comprises 15 residues. V dropped 5 bases and J dropped 0 bases, with 11 bases sitting between them. The CDR3 protein is CSASQPFSYNSPLHF. CDR3 DNA sequence: TGCAGTGCTTCTCAGCCATTCTCCTATAATTCACCCCTCCACTTT.

In its sample, this clonotype was seen many times. This chain links TRBV19 with TRBJ2-1, with TRBD2 identical over 7 bases. The CDR3 spans 15 residues. Germline loops: CDR1 LNHDA, CDR2 SQIVND (reference sequence). V was clipped by 3 bases and J by 3 bases; unmatched bases: 5. CDR3 region: CASSMGGMDYNEQFF. CDR3 DNA sequence: TGTGCCAGTAGTATGGGGGGGATGGACTACAATGAGCAGTTCTTC.

This rearrangement joins TRBV2 to TRBJ2-7; 13 bases agree with TRBD2. V lost 5 bases and J lost 5; bases outside the gene matches: 21. Germline lookup yields CDR1 SNHLY and CDR2 FYNNEI. The CDR3 sequence is 20 residues long. For the CDR3, the DNA is TGTGCCAGCAGTTCCCGCTACGGGACTAGCGGGGCCCTAACCTTCGACGAGCAGTACTTC. Translation: CASSSRYGTSGALTFDEQYF.

This clonotype has at least ten counts. This chain joins TRBV5-6 and TRBJ2-3, with 7 bases fitting TRBD1. Per germline, CDR1 SGHDT and CDR2 YYEEEE. CDR3 length equals 16 residues. With 5 bases clipped from V and 2 bases from J, the junction kept 11 bases outside the gene matches. The CDR3 sequence: CASSYPGQYITDTQYF. In nucleotides, the CDR3 is TGTGCCAGCAGTTACCCGGGACAGTACATCACAGATACGCAGTATTTT.

The genes are TRBV29-1 and TRBJ1-2, with no clear D. Germline V gene lookup returns CDR1 SQVTM and CDR2 ANQGSEA. The V gene lost 3 bases and the J gene lost 14 bases, with 13 bases spanning the gap. This CDR3 comprises 10 residues. CDR3 in DNA: TGCAGCGTTGAGTGGCAAGACTCGACCTTC. This codes for CSVEWQDSTF.

The V gene is TRBV7-3, the J gene TRBJ1-6; 8 bases are a match to TRBD1. With V trimmed by 5 bases and J by 7 bases, 10 bases remained unmatched. The CDR3 has 16 amino acids. Germline V gene lookup returns CDR1 SGHTA and CDR2 FQGTGA. The CDR3 loop reads CASSLWAGGENSPLHF. The CDR3, as DNA: TGTGCCAGCAGCCTGTGGGCAGGGGGCGAGAATTCACCCCTCCACTTT.

This clonotype was recorded at least ten times. The junction departs from the called germline gene at one end, perhaps through a read error. This chain links TRBV7-7 with TRBJ1-1; D not certain. Germline V CDR1 and CDR2: SSHAT, FNYEAQ (reference sequence). This CDR3 has 13 residues. The CDR3 DNA is TGTGCTAGCAGCTTAGCGCTCTGGGATGAAGCTTTCTTT. Translation gives CASSLALWDEAFF.

The rearrangement joins TRBV7-2 to TRBJ2-3; D is ambiguous. The germline V and J ends were trimmed by 0 bases and 2 bases, with 9 bases remaining between them. Germline CDR1 is SGHTA and CDR2 is FQGNSA. This CDR3 is built from 15 residues. The CDR3 loop is CASSLAGKLTDTQYF. DNA of the CDR3: TGTGCCAGCAGCTTAGCAGGGAAACTCACAGATACGCAGTATTTT.

Ten or more counts support this clonotype. This chain links TRBV7-2 with TRBJ2-1; D not resolved. The CDR3 has 13 residues. Germline V CDR1 and CDR2: SGHTA, FQGNSA. The V end lost 0 bases, the J end lost 9 bases, and 9 bases lay between the germline ends. The CDR3 sequence is CASSLARGREQFF. For the CDR3, the DNA is TGTGCCAGCAGCTTAGCTCGTGGGCGTGAGCAGTTCTTC.

V gene TRBV7-9 combines with J gene TRBJ2-6, with D possibly being TRBD1 (5 bases). V was trimmed by 4 bases and J by 4 bases, leaving 14 bases between them. CDR3 size: 16 residues. Germline-derived CDR1 and CDR2 are SEHNR and FQNEAQ (reference sequence). CDR3 residues: CASSWGRAAGANVLTF. The DNA of the CDR3 is TGTGCCAGCAGCTGGGGCAGAGCAGCGGGGGCCAACGTCCTGACTTTC.

In DNA, the CDR3 is TGTGCCAGCCTTCGGGTATCCTACAATGAGCAGTTCTTC. Its translation: CASLRVSYNEQFF. This rearrangement joins TRBV7-2 to TRBJ2-1; D is uncertain. CDR1 is SGHTA, CDR2 FQGNSA, per germline. V lost 8 bases to trimming and J lost 1 base, with 9 bases between them. This CDR3 spans 13 amino acids.

This clonotype was observed at least ten times. The chain joins TRBV7-6 to TRBJ2-1; TRBD2 matches at 13 bases. V was pared by 5 bases and J by 6 bases, with 7 bases of the junction left unmatched. The CDR3 is 16 residues long. The V gene's germline CDR1 is SGHVS and CDR2 FNYEAQ. CDR3 nucleotide sequence: TGTGCCAGCAGCCCGGGGGGACTAGCGGGGCTCAATGAGCAGTTCTTC. Protein product: CASSPGGLAGLNEQFF.